The TCR beta chain under discussion was sequenced for a study of OX40 agonist ivuxolimab in advanced cancers. Looking at the study overall: Three patients got partial responses; one had hepatocellular carcinoma and two had cutaneous melanoma.

Study results and caveats: The CD4+ and CD8+ T cells in the blood had expanded clonally by week 6 at 0.1 to 3.0 mg/kg. CD4+ T cells averaged fewer expanded clones than CD8+ T cells. Several nonresponders also turned out to have low normalized T-cell clonal expansion.

The CDR3 is made up of 13 amino acids. Trimming shortened V by 2 bases and J by 7 bases, and 11 bases separated the two germline ends. Germline V gene sequence: CDR1 MNHEY, CDR2 SMNVEV (reference sequence). Data came from immunoSEQ multiplex PCR; TCRdb stores just in-frame clones and leaves some out. The profile shows approximately 69,000 clones, around 85% of them singletons. About this clone: Its antigen is unidentified.

The TCR comes from an adult with an advanced solid tumor such as melanoma, head and neck, liver or kidney cancer. This specimen was CD4+ or CD8+ T cells sorted from blood, taken in a trial of the OX40 agonist ivuxolimab. This chain connects TRBV27 to TRBJ1-1, with D unclear. The CDR3: CASSLTATSEAFF. The CDR3 DNA reads TGTGCCAGCAGTTTAACAGCTACAAGTGAAGCTTTCTTT.